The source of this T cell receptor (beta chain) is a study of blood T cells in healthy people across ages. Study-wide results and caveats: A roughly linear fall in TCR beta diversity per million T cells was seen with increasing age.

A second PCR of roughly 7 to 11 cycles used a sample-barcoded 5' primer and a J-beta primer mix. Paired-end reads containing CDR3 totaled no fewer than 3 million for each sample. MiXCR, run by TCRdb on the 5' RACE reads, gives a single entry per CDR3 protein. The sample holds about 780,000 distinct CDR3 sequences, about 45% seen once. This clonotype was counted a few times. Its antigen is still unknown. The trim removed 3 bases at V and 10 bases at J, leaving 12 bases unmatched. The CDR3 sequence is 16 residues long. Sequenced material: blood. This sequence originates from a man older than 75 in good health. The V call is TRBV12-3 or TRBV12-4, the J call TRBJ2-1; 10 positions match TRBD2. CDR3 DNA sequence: TGTGCCAGCAGTTTCACAGCGGGAGGGGCGCGGGAGGAGCAGTTCTTC. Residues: CASSFTAGGAREEQFF.